This T cell receptor beta chain was sequenced in a study of T cells expressing NK-cell markers. Germline lookup yields CDR1 MGHDK and CDR2 SYGVNS. The CDR3 sequence is 14 residues long. UMIs accompanied the 5'RACE template switching by which TCR beta cDNA was made. Using the 5' RACE reads, TCRdb records one entry per CDR3 protein without DNA. The repertoire table contains roughly 350,000 distinct CDR3 sequences. The rearrangement joins TRBV25-1 to TRBJ2-3; the TCRdb D gene call, TRBD2, has no DNA to confirm it. Sequences were obtained from blood T cells: a sorted CD56 or NKG2C T cell subset, CD4+ or CD8+ T cells, or bulk PBMC T cells (not recorded which). This clonotype was sampled from a man aged 18-75 years in good health. This CDR3 is CASSRAGVGDTQYF.